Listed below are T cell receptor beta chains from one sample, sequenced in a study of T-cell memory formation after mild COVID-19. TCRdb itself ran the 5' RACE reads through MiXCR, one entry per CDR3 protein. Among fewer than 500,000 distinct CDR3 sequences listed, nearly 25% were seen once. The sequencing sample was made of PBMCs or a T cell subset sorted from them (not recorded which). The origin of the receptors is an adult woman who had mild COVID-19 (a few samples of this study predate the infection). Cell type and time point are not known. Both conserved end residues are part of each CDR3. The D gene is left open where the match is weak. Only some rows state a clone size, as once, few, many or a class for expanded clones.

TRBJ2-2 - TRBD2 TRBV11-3 TGTGCCAGCAGCTTAGTTAGGGAGGGGTGGACCGGGGAGCTGTTTTTT CASSLVREGWTGELFF
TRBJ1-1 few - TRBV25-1 TGTGCCAGCAGTGAATGGGCCCCACCGGTTGCTTTCTTT CASSEWAPPVAFF
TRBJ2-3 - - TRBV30 TGTGCCTGGAGTGAGAAGGGGGGACATACAGATACGCAGTATTTT CAWSEKGGHTDTQYF
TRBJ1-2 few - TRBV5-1 TGCGCCAGCAGCCTCGACACCTATGGCTACACCTTC CASSLDTYGYTF
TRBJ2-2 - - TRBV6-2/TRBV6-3 TGTGCCAGCAGTTTCTCCCCGTTCAACCCGAACACCGGGGAGCTGTTTTTT CASSFSPFNPNTGELFF
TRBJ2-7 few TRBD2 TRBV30 TGTGCCTGGAGTGACCGATCCGCGGGACTAGCGTTCTACGAGCAGTACTTC CAWSDRSAGLAFYEQYF
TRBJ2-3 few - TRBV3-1 TGTGCCAGCAGCCAAGTCTCCGGTAATACGCAGTATTTT CASSQVSGNTQYF
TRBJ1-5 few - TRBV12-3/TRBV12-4 TGTGCCAGCAGTGAAGGGAGAATAAATCAGCCCCAGCATTTT CASSEGRINQPQHF
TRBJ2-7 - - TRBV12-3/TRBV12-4 TGTGCCAGCAGTCCGGTTTGGGGTGAGCAGTACTTC CASSPVWGEQYF
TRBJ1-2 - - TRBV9 TGTGCCAGCAGCGTGAATTACAGGGCTAACTATGGCTACACCTTC CASSVNYRANYGYTF
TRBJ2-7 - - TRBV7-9 TGTGCCAGCAGCTCCCAGCGGTTTTTGTACTTC CASSSQRFLYF
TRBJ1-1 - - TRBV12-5 TGTGCTAGTGGTTTGTCTTACAGAGGGACTGAAGCTTTCTTT CASGLSYRGTEAFF
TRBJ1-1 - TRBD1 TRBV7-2 TGTGCCAGCAGCTTATTGACAGGGTGGGTGAGCACTGAAGCTTTCTTT CASSLLTGWVSTEAFF
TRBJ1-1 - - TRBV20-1 TGCAGTGCTAGCCGGGGGTTCACTGAAGCTTTCTTT CSASRGFTEAFF
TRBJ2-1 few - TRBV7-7 TGTGCCAGCAGCTTAGAGCACAGCTTAAACAATGAGCAGTTCTTC CASSLEHSLNNEQFF
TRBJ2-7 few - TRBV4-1 TGCGCCAGCAGCCGGGACGGATTTGAGGGCGAGCAGTACTTC CASSRDGFEGEQYF
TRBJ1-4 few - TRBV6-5 TGTGCCAGCACCACCCGGGGGGCGAATGAAAAACTGTTTTTT CASTTRGANEKLFF
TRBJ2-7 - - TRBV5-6 TGTGCCAGCAGCCTTGGAACAGGGTTCTACGAGCAGTACTTC CASSLGTGFYEQYF
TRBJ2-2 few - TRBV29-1 TGCAGCGTTGATGGGACCAACACCGGGGAGCTGTTTTTT CSVDGTNTGELFF
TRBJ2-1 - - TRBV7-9 TGTGCCAGCAGCTCGCGACAGCGGCGCAATGAGCAGTTCTTC CASSSRQRRNEQFF
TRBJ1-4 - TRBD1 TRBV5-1 TGCGCCAGCAGGCACCCTGGGACAGGGGTTAATGAAAAACTGTTTTTT CASRHPGTGVNEKLFF
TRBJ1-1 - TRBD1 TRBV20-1 TGCAGTGCTATTCCGCCGGGGACAGTAACTGAAGCTTTCTTT CSAIPPGTVTEAFF
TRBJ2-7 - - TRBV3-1 TGTGCCAGCAGCCAAACCAGGGGCGCGTCGGACGAGCAGTACTTC CASSQTRGASDEQYF
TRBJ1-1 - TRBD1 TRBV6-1 TGTGCCAGCAGTGAAAGGAGGGGGCGGAACACTGAAGCTTTCTTT CASSERRGRNTEAFF
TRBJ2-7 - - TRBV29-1 TGCAGCGTTGTCGTCCCTGCCAGTTACGAGCAGTACTTC CSVVVPASYEQYF
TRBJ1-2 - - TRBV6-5 TGTGCCAGCAGCGAACGGGCAGTAAATGGCTACACCTTC CASSERAVNGYTF
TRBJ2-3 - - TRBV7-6 TGTGCCAGCAGCTCAGAGGCGGCCCCGTCAACGGATACGCAGTATTTT CASSSEAAPSTDTQYF
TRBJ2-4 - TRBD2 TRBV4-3 TGCGCCAGCAGCCAAGATTTAGCGGGAAGGGGAAACATTCAGTACTTC CASSQDLAGRGNIQYF
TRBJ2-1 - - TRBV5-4 TGTGCCAGCACGGGCCAGGGGCCCGCGTTCTTC CASTGQGPAFF
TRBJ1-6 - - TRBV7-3 TGTGCCAGCAGCTCCACCCCGCCTACAGGGATACGGAATTCACCCCTCCACTTT CASSSTPPTGIRNSPLHF
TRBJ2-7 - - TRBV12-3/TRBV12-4 TGTGCCAGCAGTTTCCAAGGAGCCCTGGGAAGGTACGAGCAGTACTTC CASSFQGALGRYEQYF
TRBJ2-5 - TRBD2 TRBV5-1 TGCGCCAGCAGCTCCCGGACTAGCGGGGGGGCGGAGACCCAGTACTTC CASSSRTSGGAETQYF
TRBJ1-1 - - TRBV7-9 TGTGCCAGCAGCTTAGAAGGGGTTCAGGTCTTT CASSLEGVQVF
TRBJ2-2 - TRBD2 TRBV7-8 TGTGCCAGCAGCCCGCCGACTAGCGGATCACCCGGGGAGCTGTTTTTT CASSPPTSGSPGELFF
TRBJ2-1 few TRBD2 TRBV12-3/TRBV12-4 TGTGCCAGCAGCTTAGGGGCTAGCGGGAGTAGAGATGAGCAGTTCTTC CASSLGASGSRDEQFF
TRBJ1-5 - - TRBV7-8 TGTGCCAGCAGCGCAGGGCGGGCTTTGTGGCCCCAGCATTTT CASSAGRALWPQHF
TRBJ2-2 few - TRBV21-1 TGTGCCAGCAGCAACGAACCCGGGACTAGCGGGAACACCGGGGAGCTGTTTTTT CASSNEPGTSGNTGELFF
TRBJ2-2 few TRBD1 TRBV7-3 TGTGCCAGCAGCCAAGGGACAGGGGGCACCGGGGAGCTGTTTTTT CASSQGTGGTGELFF
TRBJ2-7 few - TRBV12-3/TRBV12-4 TGTGCCAGCAGCCTAAATACGGTCTCCTACGAGCAGTACTTC CASSLNTVSYEQYF